Each of the 32 T cell receptor beta chains below was sequenced from the same sample in a study of cytomegalovirus exposure and HLA in healthy donors. With 60 Vbeta and 13 Jbeta primers, the PCR was carried out. TCRdb's table, derived via immunoSEQ multiplex PCR, lists solely in-frame clones and lacks some. The sample yields 150,000 to 200,000 clones, 75% to 85% seen once. Sequenced: PBMCs. The receptors derive from a woman between 18 and 29 years old in good health and CMV-seronegative.

The V gene is TRBV5-1, the J gene TRBJ2-2; the D gene is possibly TRBD2 (6 bases). Trimming left V 0 bases short and J 7 bases short, with 10 bases between. CDR1 SGHRS and CDR2 YFSETQ come from the germline V gene. This CDR3 is 14 amino acids long. The CDR3 sequence: CASSLGGANGELFF. In DNA, the CDR3 is TGCGCCAGCAGCTTGGGCGGGGCGAACGGGGAGCTGTTTTTT.

The rearrangement links TRBV27 to TRBJ1-5; D gene unclear. CDR1 is MNHEY and CDR2 is SMNVEV in the germline V gene (reference sequence). CDR3 length equals 15 residues. V was pared by 3 bases and J by 0 bases, with 9 bases between. The CDR3 is CASSFRGFSNQPQHF. The CDR3 DNA reads as TGTGCCAGCAGTTTCCGGGGATTTAGCAATCAGCCCCAGCATTTT.

The V call is TRBV20-1, the J call TRBJ2-1, with D perhaps matching TRBD2 (6 bases). Germline lookup yields CDR1 DFQATT and CDR2 SNEGSKA (reference sequence). V was trimmed by 6 bases and J by 8 bases, leaving 11 bases between them. This CDR3 is 11 amino acids long. The CDR3 region has the DNA TGCAGTGCCGCGGGGATCCATGAGCAGTTCTTC. It yields the protein CSAAGIHEQFF.

This chain joins TRBV5-1 and TRBJ2-5; D is undetermined. CDR1 and CDR2 (germline): SGHRS, YFSETQ. The germline V and J ends were trimmed by 2 bases and 5 bases, with 16 bases remaining between them. The CDR3 is 15 amino acids. The CDR3 region has the DNA TGCGCCAGCAGCTTTGGAGCCCCCGGCCTGGAGACCCAGTACTTC. Translated, it gives CASSFGAPGLETQYF.

The chain uses TRBV5-4 and TRBJ2-3; 7 bases are a match to TRBD2. The CDR3 covers 15 residues. Unmatched junction bases numbered 6, after V lost 3 bases and J lost 2 bases. Germline V gene data show CDR1 as SGHNT and CDR2 as YYREEE (reference sequence). CDR3 protein: CASSWGGDITDTQYF. CDR3 DNA sequence: TGTGCCAGCAGCTGGGGGGGAGATATCACAGATACGCAGTATTTT.

The CDR3 nucleotides read TGTGCCAGCAGCTTACAGGGGGCGCCTGGCTACACCTTC. Amino acid sequence: CASSLQGAPGYTF. V usage is TRBV11-2 and J usage is TRBJ1-2, with 8 nucleotides matching TRBD1. The germline V gene encodes CDR1 SGHAT and CDR2 FQNNGV. Losses at the gene ends were 2 bases for V and 7 bases for J; bases not matched to a gene: 3. The CDR3 is made up of 13 amino acids.

The CDR3 sequence is CASSKDQGIYEQYF. The CDR3 coding sequence is TGTGCCAGCAGCAAGGACCAGGGAATCTACGAGCAGTACTTC. J is TRBJ2-7 and V is TRBV14; D possibly corresponds to TRBD1 (5 bases). CDR3 length equals 14 residues. V was cut by 5 bases and J by 3 bases, with 14 bases left in between. The germline V gene encodes CDR1 SGHDN and CDR2 FVKESK.

This chain uses TRBV15 with TRBJ2-3, with TRBD2 identical over 9 bases. Unmatched junction bases numbered 9, after V lost 3 bases and J lost 14 bases. CDR3 length: 13 amino acids. Germline V lookup: CDR1 LNHNV, CDR2 YYDKDF (reference sequence). CDR3 DNA sequence: TGTGCCACCAGCAGTGATAGCGGGGGTGTAGGGTATTTT. Protein product: CATSSDSGGVGYF.

The J gene is TRBJ2-5, the V gene TRBV7-8, with a possible D match to TRBD2 (7 bases). Trimming took off 5 bases at V and 1 base at J, with 14 bases between the two ends. The length of the CDR3 is 15 residues. Per the germline V gene, CDR1 is SGHVS and CDR2 is FQNEAQ. CDR3 residues: CASSRRGGAQETQYF. CDR3 sequence (DNA): TGTGCCAGCAGCCGACGTGGGGGGGCCCAAGAGACCCAGTACTTC.

The J gene is TRBJ2-7, the V gene TRBV4-2; 14 nucleotides align to TRBD2. There are 18 residues in the CDR3. The ends lost 4 bases at V and 3 bases at J; junction bases unmatched: 11. Germline-derived CDR1 and CDR2 are LGHNA and YNFKEQ. The CDR3: CASSRGLAGASESYEQYF. The CDR3 nucleotides read TGTGCCAGCAGCCGGGGACTAGCGGGGGCTTCCGAGAGCTACGAGCAGTACTTC.

This clone was picked up a small number of times. The chain joins TRBV5-1 to TRBJ2-3; TRBD2 aligns across 7 bases. The junction had 12 bases not matched to a gene; V was cut back by 4 bases and J by 1 base. This CDR3 contains 17 residues. CDR1 is SGHRS, CDR2 YFSETQ, per germline. The CDR3 is CASSLRGSGSGTDTQYF. The CDR3 coding sequence is TGCGCCAGCAGCCTACGCGGGAGCGGTTCGGGCACAGATACGCAGTATTTT.

The chain couples TRBV7-9 to TRBJ2-3; D remains ambiguous. Trimming took 7 bases from V and 0 from J, leaving 17 bases between them. The CDR3 is 16 residues long. CDR1 and CDR2 (germline): SEHNR, FQNEAQ (reference sequence). The CDR3 DNA reads as TGTGCCAGCACCCCTCACTTATCTGATAGCACAGATACGCAGTATTTT. This codes for CASTPHLSDSTDTQYF. The variable domain in full, with the rest retrieved from reference TRBV7-9 and TRBJ2-3, is DTGVSQNPRHKITKRGQNVTFRCDPISEHNRLYWYRQTLGQGPEFLTYFQNEAQLEKSRLLSDRFSAERPKGSFSTLEIQRTEQGDSAMYLCASTPHLSDSTDTQYFGPGTRLTVL.

The chain joins TRBV7-6 to TRBJ1-2, with a weak D call TRBD1 (6 bases). Between the trimmed V and J ends, which lost 6 bases and 6 bases, there was a span of 14 bases. The CDR3 contains 13 residues. The germline V gene encodes CDR1 SGHVS and CDR2 FNYEAQ. CDR3 sequence reads: CASSSDRIDGYTF. CDR3 sequence (DNA): TGTGCCAGCAGTTCCGACAGGATCGATGGCTACACCTTC.

The V call is TRBV6-6, the J call TRBJ2-3; D not resolved. CDR1 is MNHNY, CDR2 SVGAGI, per germline (reference sequence). The CDR3 spans 13 residues. Trimming shortened V by 2 bases and J by 2 bases, and 5 bases separated the two germline ends. The CDR3 DNA reads TGTGCCAGCAGTTACCTGTACACAGATACGCAGTATTTT. Its translation: CASSYLYTDTQYF.

The V gene is TRBV15, the J gene TRBJ2-7; 7 bases fit TRBD1. The CDR3 runs 17 residues. The germline gives CDR1 LNHNV, CDR2 YYDKDF (reference sequence). Trimming took 2 bases from V and 1 from J; bases not matched to a gene: 11. DNA of the CDR3: TGTGCCACCAGCAGACTTACCGACAGGGATATTTCCTACGAGCAGTACTTC. Amino acid sequence: CATSRLTDRDISYEQYF.

This chain links TRBV5-1 with TRBJ1-1; possible D gene TRBD1, 6 bases. This CDR3 comprises 17 residues. The germline gives CDR1 SGHRS, CDR2 YFSETQ. Trimming stripped 0 bases from V and 0 bases from J, with 15 bases between. Written as DNA, the CDR3 is TGCGCCAGCAGCTTGGATCGGCAGGGGCGTTTGAACACTGAAGCTTTCTTT. Its translation is CASSLDRQGRLNTEAFF.

Points on this clone: Other DNA sequences in the same sample also yield this CDR3. V usage is TRBV7-6 and J usage is TRBJ1-1; 7 bases align to TRBD1. CDR1 is SGHVS, CDR2 FNYEAQ, per germline. The CDR3 contains 15 residues. J was trimmed by 4 bases and V by 5 bases; bases with no gene match: 10. The CDR3 loop reads CASSLDVTGSTEAFF. The CDR3 coding sequence is TGTGCCAGCAGCCTAGATGTGACAGGGAGCACTGAAGCTTTCTTT.

The chain uses TRBV29-1 and TRBJ2-1, with a weak D call TRBD2 (6 bases). Trimming took off 4 bases at V and 0 bases at J, with 19 bases between the two ends. Germline V gives CDR1 SQVTM, CDR2 ANQGSEA. The length of the CDR3 is 17 residues. CDR3 nucleotides: TGCAGCGTTGCGTCTATGGGACTTATAAGCTCCTACAATGAGCAGTTCTTC. This translates into CSVASMGLISSYNEQFF.

The V gene is TRBV10-1, the J gene TRBJ2-1; 10 bases are a match to TRBD2. V gave up 2 bases and J gave up 3 bases; unmatched junction bases: 7. The germline CDR1 and CDR2 sequences are WNHNN and SYGVQD (reference sequence). CDR3 length equals 17 residues. The CDR3 coding sequence is TGCGCCAGCAGTGAGGGGGCTAGCGGGAGATTCTACAATGAGCAGTTCTTC. It codes for CASSEGASGRFYNEQFF.

The rearrangement joins TRBV28 to TRBJ2-1; TRBD2 matches 8 bases. CDR3 size: 16 residues. CDR1 MDHEN and CDR2 SYDVKM come from the germline V gene. J lost 0 bases, V lost 6 bases, and 7 bases had no gene match. CDR3 nucleotides: TGTGCCAGCAGCGAAACCGGGACTAGCTCCTACAATGAGCAGTTCTTC. It encodes CASSETGTSSYNEQFF.

The chain's CDR3 is CASSQDPGGDEQFF. The CDR3 bases are TGCGCCAGCAGCCAAGATCCGGGAGGGGATGAGCAGTTCTTC. The chain is built from TRBV4-1 and TRBJ2-1; 8 bases fit TRBD2. CDR3 length: 14 residues. With 0 bases clipped from V and 8 bases from J, the junction kept 3 bases outside the gene matches. Looked up from germline, CDR1 is MGHRA and CDR2 is YSYEKL.

The chain has TRBV6-5 and TRBJ1-4; maybe TRBD1 (6 bases). Deletions cut 6 bases from V and 8 bases from J, with 13 bases between. The CDR3 has 13 residues. The germline V gene has CDR1 MNHEY and CDR2 SVGAGI. In nucleotides, the CDR3 is TGTGCCAGCAGAACAGGGTTTGGGGAAAAACTGTTTTTT. This codes for CASRTGFGEKLFF.

The chain links TRBV5-5 to TRBJ2-1, with D perhaps matching TRBD2 (5 bases). V was pared by 0 bases and J by 3 bases, with 13 bases between. Germline V gives CDR1 SGHKS, CDR2 YYEKEE (reference sequence). This CDR3 is built from 16 residues. DNA of the CDR3: TGTGCCAGCAGCTTGGTGGGCAGAGAGGGCTACAATGAGCAGTTCTTC. Protein sequence: CASSLVGREGYNEQFF.

This chain links TRBV18 with TRBJ2-7; 9 positions match TRBD1. CDR1 is KGHSH and CDR2 is LQKENI in the germline V gene. The J segment lost 4 bases and the V segment lost 3 bases, leaving 7 bases of the junction unmatched. CDR3 length: 15 residues. The CDR3: CASSPSGTGTYEQYF. The DNA for the CDR3 is TGTGCCAGCTCACCGTCCGGGACAGGGACATACGAGCAGTACTTC. Full variable domain (remainder filled in from reference TRBV18 and TRBJ2-7): NAGVMQNPRHLVRRRGQEARLRCSPMKGHSHVYWYRQLPEEGLKFMVYLQKENIIDESGMPKERFSAEFPKEGPSILRIQQVVRGDSAAYFCASSPSGTGTYEQYFGPGTRLTVT.

The genes are TRBV28 and TRBJ1-2, with TRBD1 matching 9 bases. This CDR3 has 14 residues. Trimming cost V 5 bases and J 2 bases; bases outside gene matches: 3. The V gene's germline CDR1 is MDHEN and CDR2 SYDVKM. In DNA, the CDR3 is TGTGCCAGCAGTCCCGGGACAGGGAACTATGGCTACACCTTC. This gives the protein CASSPGTGNYGYTF.

The chain is built from TRBV6-5 and TRBJ2-1, with D perhaps TRBD1 (5 bases). V was shortened by 6 bases and J by 4 bases, with 7 bases between the two germline ends. The CDR3 is 12 amino acids. CDR1 MNHEY and CDR2 SVGAGI come from the germline V gene. The CDR3, as DNA: TGTGCCAGCAGATCAGGGTACAATGAGCAGTTCTTC. Translating gives CASRSGYNEQFF.

This clone came up once. J is TRBJ1-2 and V is TRBV5-4; D is possibly TRBD1 (5 bases). Germline CDR1 is SGHNT and CDR2 is YYREEE (reference sequence). V gave up 1 base and J gave up 5 bases, with 21 bases separating them. The CDR3 loop spans 17 amino acids. CDR3 in DNA: TGTGCCAGCAGCTTGAACCCCCCGACCAGGGCCGTTTATGGCTACACCTTC. This translates into CASSLNPPTRAVYGYTF.

The CDR3 DNA is TGTGCCAGCAGGGGCGGGGGGCCCACTGAAGCTTTCTTT. This translates into CASRGGGPTEAFF. The chain links TRBV5-4 to TRBJ1-1, with D possibly matching TRBD1 (6 bases). The germline V gene has CDR1 SGHNT and CDR2 YYREEE (reference sequence). Trimming left V 5 bases short and J 4 bases short, with 12 bases between. The length of the CDR3 is 13 residues. Looking up the rest from reference TRBV5-4 and TRBJ1-1 gives the full variable domain: ETGVTQSPTHLIKTRGQQVTLRCSSQSGHNTVSWYQQALGQGPQFIFQYYREEENGRGNFPPRFSGLQFPNYSSELNVNALELDDSALYLCASRGGGPTEAFFGQGTRLTVV.

The rearrangement links TRBV9 to TRBJ1-4; D not resolved. The germline V gene encodes CDR1 SGDLS and CDR2 YYNGEE. The ends were cut back, 4 bases at V and 6 bases at J, with 13 bases in the middle. CDR3 length equals 14 residues. CDR3 sequence (DNA): TGTGCCAGCAGCCGGGGAGGCGGGGATGAAAAACTGTTTTTT. Its translation is CASSRGGGDEKLFF. Full variable domain (outside the CDR3, taken from reference TRBV9 and TRBJ1-4): DSGVTQTPKHLITATGQRVTLRCSPRSGDLSVYWYQQSLDQGLQFLIQYYNGEERAKGNILERFSAQQFPDLHSELNLSSLELGDSALYFCASSRGGGDEKLFFGSGTQLSVL.

The chain joins TRBV4-1 to TRBJ1-2; TRBD1 matches at 8 bases. This CDR3 spans 16 amino acids. Germline V gene sequence: CDR1 MGHRA, CDR2 YSYEKL. Trimming cost V 5 bases and J 2 bases; bases outside gene matches: 10. The CDR3 region has the DNA TGCGCCAGCAGCAGGGACCGGGACAGGCCAAACTATGGCTACACCTTC. This sequence encodes CASSRDRDRPNYGYTF.

The chain couples TRBV6-1 to TRBJ1-1; 10 bases align to TRBD1. The germline CDR1 and CDR2 sequences are MNHNS and SASEGT. CDR3 length: 14 amino acids. The V segment lost 1 base and the J segment 9 bases; nucleotides outside the gene matches: 5. The CDR3 DNA reads TGTGCCAGCAGTGAAGTCCCGGGACAGGGGAAAGCTTTCTTT. It encodes CASSEVPGQGKAFF.

V and J are TRBV2 and TRBJ1-5, with a weak D call TRBD1 (6 bases). Germline CDR1 is SNHLY and CDR2 is FYNNEI. V was shortened by 5 bases and J by 0 bases, with 20 bases between the two germline ends. The length of the CDR3 is 18 residues. CDR3 DNA: TGTGCCAGCAGTCCCGGGACCCCAACAGGGTATAGCAATCAGCCCCAGCATTTT. Protein product: CASSPGTPTGYSNQPQHF.